This T cell receptor (beta chain) came from a study of shared clonotypes between healthy human individuals. Whole-study results and caveats: Sorted-subset sequencing was shown by rarefaction to be incomplete despite large depth.

Germline V gene data show CDR1 as MNHNS and CDR2 as SASEGT. The CDR3 consists of 13 residues. The V segment lost 6 bases and the J segment 12 bases; nucleotides outside the gene matches: 10. The authors loaded around 190 ng DNA, about 30,000 T cell genomes, into sorted-subset replicate PCRs. Only in-frame clones appear in the TCRdb table, and some are missing; sequencing was by immunoSEQ multiplex PCR. The sample lists about 1,800,000 clones, approximately 94% occurring once. With respect to this clone: Its antigen is unknown.

Terminally differentiated effector memory CD45RA+ cells were excluded by CCR7 positive selection of CD45RO-negative cells. Sequencing was done on a sample of naive CD8+ T cells sorted from blood. This TCR came from a man aged 18 to 35 in good health. This rearrangement joins TRBV6-1 to TRBJ1-4; 7 bases are shared with TRBD1. The CDR3 DNA reads TGTGCCAGCAGAGGGGGCGGGGGAATGGAACTGTTTTTT. The encoded protein is CASRGGGGMELFF.